These 11 T cell receptor beta chains share one sample of origin, sequenced in a study of T cell responses to AZD1222 COVID-19 vaccine. TCRdb's copy holds only in-frame clones and misses some; the assay was immunoSEQ multiplex PCR. The sample contains 50,000 or so clones, 70% to 90% of which appear only once. The input for sequencing was peripheral blood, taken 28 days after the second AZD1222 dose. The source of these receptors is an adult who received the AZD1222 COVID-19 vaccine.

This sequence joins TRBV6-6 and TRBJ2-7; D call uncertain. Germline lookup yields CDR1 MNHNY and CDR2 SVGAGI (reference sequence). The V end was cut by 0 bases, the J end by 7 bases, with 13 bases between. This CDR3 comprises 14 residues. This CDR3 reads CASSYSNRVEEQYF. Here the CDR3 DNA reads TGTGCCAGCAGTTACTCGAACCGGGTTGAAGAGCAGTACTTC.

This rearrangement joins TRBV19 to TRBJ2-3; TRBD1 agrees at 9 bases. Per germline, CDR1 LNHDA and CDR2 SQIVND (reference sequence). J lost 3 bases, V lost 5 bases, and 3 bases had no gene match. The CDR3 is 14 residues long. CDR3 nucleotides: TGTGCCAGTAGTCCCGGGACAGGGACAGATACGCAGTATTTT. This codes for CASSPGTGTDTQYF.

This chain uses TRBV28 with TRBJ2-2; 7 bases are shared with TRBD1. The V segment lost 2 bases and the J segment 5 bases; nucleotides outside the gene matches: 2. CDR1 is MDHEN and CDR2 is SYDVKM in the germline V gene. CDR3 length equals 14 residues. DNA for the CDR3: TGTGCCAGCAGTTTAGCACAGGGGACCGGGGAGCTGTTTTTT. Amino acids: CASSLAQGTGELFF.

The CDR3 DNA follows: TGTGCCAGTAGTTTCGGTAGGACTGAAGCTTTCTTT. As protein: CASSFGRTEAFF. The rearrangement uses TRBV19 and TRBJ1-1; D not certain. Germline assignment: CDR1 LNHDA and CDR2 SQIVND (reference sequence). V was pared by 5 bases and J by 5 bases, with 9 bases between. The CDR3 consists of 12 residues.

The chain combines TRBV6-9 with TRBJ1-2, with D unclear. The length of the CDR3 is 13 residues. Germline CDR1 MNHGY, CDR2 SVAAGI. Trimming stripped 6 bases from V and 1 base from J, with 9 bases between. CDR3 loop: CASSGPCNYGYTF. The CDR3 DNA is TGTGCCAGCAGCGGACCGTGTAACTATGGCTACACCTTC.

The chain joins TRBV27 to TRBJ2-1; no clear D gene. CDR1 and CDR2 (germline): MNHEY, SMNVEV (reference sequence). Trimming took off 3 bases at V and 15 bases at J, with 12 bases between the two ends. The length of the CDR3 is 11 residues. This chain's CDR3 is CASSFSRSLFF. The CDR3 DNA reads TGTGCCAGCAGTTTCAGCAGGAGTCTGTTCTTC.

This rearrangement joins TRBV4-3 to TRBJ1-4; D perhaps matches TRBD1 (5 bases). CDR3 length: 14 amino acids. V was cut by 0 bases and J by 5 bases, with 7 bases left in between. Looked up from germline, CDR1 is LGHNA and CDR2 is YSLEER. The CDR3 loop reads CASSQETENEKLFF. Here the CDR3 DNA reads TGCGCCAGCAGCCAAGAGACAGAAAATGAAAAACTGTTTTTT.

The chain joins TRBV11-3 to TRBJ2-5; possibly TRBD1 for D (6 bases). V lost 1 base to trimming and J lost 5 bases, with 11 bases between them. Germline V gene sequence: CDR1 SGHNT, CDR2 YENEEA. The CDR3 runs 14 residues. CDR3 loop: CASSLGLGAETQYF. DNA for the CDR3: TGTGCCAGCAGCTTAGGTTTGGGGGCGGAGACCCAGTACTTC.

The gene calls are TRBV15 and TRBJ2-1, with D possibly being TRBD2 (5 bases). Germline V gene sequence: CDR1 LNHNV, CDR2 YYDKDF (reference sequence). This CDR3 comprises 16 residues. V gave up 1 base and J gave up 6 bases, with 16 bases separating them. The CDR3 DNA reads TGTGCCACCAGCAGAGTTATCGGGGTAGGGATCAATGAGCAGTTCTTC. Translated: CATSRVIGVGINEQFF.

The chain combines TRBV5-1 with TRBJ2-3; 12 bases align to TRBD2. The CDR3 consists of 16 residues. The germline CDR1 and CDR2 sequences are SGHRS and YFSETQ. The ends lost 0 bases at V and 6 bases at J; junction bases unmatched: 5. The CDR3 loop is CASSLAGLAGIDTQYF. In nucleotides, the CDR3 is TGCGCCAGCAGCTTGGCCGGACTAGCGGGAATCGATACGCAGTATTTT.

This chain uses TRBV5-1 with TRBJ1-4; D unresolved. The CDR3 is 15 residues long. The V end lost 4 bases, the J end lost 0 bases, and 10 bases lay between the germline ends. Germline assignment: CDR1 SGHRS and CDR2 YFSETQ. The CDR3 loop reads CASSTGSPTNEKLFF. The CDR3 DNA is TGCGCCAGCAGCACCGGGAGCCCAACTAATGAAAAACTGTTTTTT.